The 14 T cell receptor beta chains reported below all come from one sample, sequenced in a study of naive and memory T cell subsets. The SP2 primer and nested alpha and beta constant region primers amplified ligated cDNA in four rounds. TCRdb re-called the 5' RACE reads through MiXCR, storing one row per CDR3 protein. The table has 50,000 or so distinct CDR3 sequences, 7.2% seen once; the top ten hold more than 9.5%. TCR cDNA received a 3' ligated oligonucleotide that carried a UMI. These receptors all stem from a male donor in good health.

This clonotype has a count of ten or more. The chain recombines TRBV20-1 with TRBJ1-1; TRBD1 is a possible D gene (6 bases). CDR3 length: 16 amino acids. Trimming stripped 3 bases from V and 0 bases from J, with 17 bases between. Germline CDR1 is DFQATT and CDR2 is SNEGSKA (reference sequence). Here the CDR3 DNA reads TGCAGTGCTAGCGCCCCGGGGGGGCCTATGAACACTGAAGCTTTCTTT. Protein product: CSASAPGGPMNTEAFF.

This clonotype was detected ten times or more. The gene calls are TRBV3-1 and TRBJ1-1, with no clear D. The V end was cut by 1 base, the J end by 11 bases, with 11 bases between. Germline V gene sequence: CDR1 LGHDT, CDR2 YNNKEL (reference sequence). The CDR3 loop spans 12 amino acids. Written as DNA, the CDR3 is TGTGCCAGCAGCCAAGGGAGGGTTTGGGCTTTCTTT. Translating it yields CASSQGRVWAFF. Variable domain in full (rest from reference TRBV3-1 and TRBJ1-1): DTAVSQTPKYLVTQMGNDKSIKCEQNLGHDTMYWYKQDSKKFLKIMFSYNNKELIINETVPNRFSPKSPDKAHLNLHINSLELGDSAVYFCASSQGRVWAFFGQGTRLTVV.

In nucleotides, the CDR3 is TGCAGTGCTATTCCAAACGGAGGCTATGGCTACACCTTC. Its translation: CSAIPNGGYGYTF. The chain joins TRBV20-1 to TRBJ1-2; no clear D gene. Trimming pared 4 bases from V and 4 bases from J, leaving 13 bases between. The CDR3 extends over 13 amino acids. The germline gives CDR1 DFQATT, CDR2 SNEGSKA (reference sequence).

This clonotype has a count of ten or more. The chain is built from TRBV20-1 and TRBJ1-1, with D possibly TRBD1 on 6 matching bases. CDR1 is DFQATT and CDR2 is SNEGSKA in the germline V gene (reference sequence). The CDR3 is 12 residues long. Trimming cost V 1 base and J 7 bases, with 10 bases left between them. The CDR3 loop is CSARVRQDEAFF. CDR3 bases: TGCAGTGCTAGAGTCCGACAGGATGAAGCTTTCTTT.

There are many counts of this clonotype. V and J are TRBV20-1 and TRBJ2-7, with 11 bases identical to TRBD2. The CDR3 runs to 16 residues. Losses at the gene ends were 1 base for V and 0 bases for J; bases not matched to a gene: 5. Germline V gene sequence: CDR1 DFQATT, CDR2 SNEGSKA (reference sequence). The CDR3 DNA follows: TGCAGTGCTAGAGGTGGGACTAGCGGCCTCTCCTACGAGCAGTACTTC. Translated, it gives CSARGGTSGLSYEQYF.

This clonotype has just one count. This may be a read error: a much more frequent sequence differs by one nucleotide. This chain uses TRBV7-9 with TRBJ2-3; 8 bases line up with TRBD1. Looked up from germline, CDR1 is SEHNR and CDR2 is FQNEAQ (reference sequence). CDR3 length: 13 residues. CDR3 nucleotides: TGTGTCAGCGGCGACAGGGGCGGCTTAACGCAGTATTTT. It encodes CVSGDRGGLTQYF.

This clonotype appeared a few times. The chain couples TRBV6-4 to TRBJ1-2; tentative D call: TRBD1 (5 bases). The CDR3 has 15 residues. V lost 1 base and J lost 5, with 14 bases in between. Germline V gene lookup returns CDR1 MRHNA and CDR2 SNTAGT. The CDR3 reads CASSDLSGEGYGYTF. CDR3 nucleotides: TGTGCCAGCAGTGACTTGTCGGGGGAAGGGTATGGCTACACCTTC.

This chain joins TRBV2 and TRBJ2-2; D uncertain. Germline V CDR1 and CDR2: SNHLY, FYNNEI. CDR3 size: 15 residues. V was pared by 6 bases and J by 2 bases, with 13 bases between. The CDR3 nucleotides read TGTGCCAGCAGACCTAACGGTCCAAACACCGGGGAGCTGTTTTTT. Protein: CASRPNGPNTGELFF.

This clonotype has just a few counts. CDR3 DNA: TGCGCCAGCAGCCAAGATCTCACCTCCTACAATGAGCAGTTCTTC. It translates to CASSQDLTSYNEQFF. The chain is built from TRBV4-1 and TRBJ2-1; D remains ambiguous. Germline V gene sequence: CDR1 MGHRA, CDR2 YSYEKL. V lost 0 bases and J 0 bases, leaving 6 bases between the germline ends. The CDR3 covers 15 residues.

This clonotype was picked up many times. V gene TRBV6-1 combines with J gene TRBJ1-1, with a possible D match to TRBD1 (5 bases). The CDR3 contains 15 residues. The ends were cut back, 2 bases at V and 4 bases at J, with 14 bases in the middle. CDR1 and CDR2 (germline): MNHNS, SASEGT. CDR3 sequence reads: CASSESDSLGTEAFF. The CDR3, as DNA: TGTGCCAGCAGTGAATCTGACAGCTTGGGCACTGAAGCTTTCTTT.

A single count supports this clonotype. The DNA for the CDR3 is TGTGCCAGTAGTATGATTGGACCTAGCACAGATACGCAGTATTTT. This codes for CASSMIGPSTDTQYF. The chain links TRBV19 to TRBJ2-3; no firm D call. The V and J ends lost 3 bases and 0 bases respectively, with 10 bases between them. This CDR3 is built from 15 residues. Germline values: CDR1 LNHDA, CDR2 SQIVND (reference sequence).

The rearrangement links TRBV10-1 to TRBJ2-5, with TRBD2 as a possible D gene (5 bases). In germline, CDR1 is WNHNN, CDR2 SYGVQD (reference sequence). Trimming removed 4 bases from V and 1 base from J, with 7 bases in between. This CDR3 spans 13 amino acids. The CDR3 bases are TGCGCCAGCAGTGTAACTAGCCAAGAGACCCAGTACTTC. This codes for CASSVTSQETQYF.

There are many counts of this clonotype. V and J are TRBV5-6 and TRBJ2-7; possibly TRBD1 or TRBD2 for D (5 bases each). V shed 0 bases and J shed 3 bases, with 10 bases lying between them. The germline V gene encodes CDR1 SGHDT and CDR2 YYEEEE. There are 14 residues in the CDR3. The CDR3 here is CASSLDGARYEQYF. In DNA form, the CDR3 reads TGTGCCAGCAGCTTGGACGGGGCCCGCTACGAGCAGTACTTC.

This clonotype was counted ten times or more. J is TRBJ2-1 and V is TRBV20-1; tentatively, D is TRBD2 (6 bases). This CDR3 contains 11 residues. CDR1 and CDR2 from the germline V gene are DFQATT and SNEGSKA (reference sequence). Between the trimmed V and J ends, which lost 6 bases and 6 bases, there was a span of 9 bases. The CDR3 loop reads CSARGGNEQFF. For the CDR3, the DNA is TGCAGTGCCCGGGGAGGCAATGAGCAGTTCTTC.